Listed below are T cell receptor beta chains from one sample, sequenced in a study of cytomegalovirus exposure and HLA in healthy donors. The protocol was immunoSEQ multiplex PCR, while the TCRdb copy is restricted to in-frame clones and leaves out a portion. The table has tens of thousands of clones, approximately 76% seen once; the top ten hold about 5.7%. The sample was PBMCs. These receptors were collected from a man in his fifties in good health and CMV-seronegative. The CDR3 runs from the conserved cysteine through the conserved F or W. The D gene is left open where the match is weak. Only part of the rows carry a size: once, few, many, or a class if the clone is expanded.

CAWGAGFFTTSGNTGELFF,TGTGCCTGGGGGGCTGGGTTCTTCACCACAAGTGGGAACACCGGGGAGCTGTTTTTT,NA,19,NA,TRBV30,TRBJ2-2
CAWRGLPSYGYTF,TGTGCCTGGAGGGGCCTGCCCAGCTATGGCTACACCTTC,NA,13,once,TRBV30,TRBJ1-2
CASSTEYTEAFF,TGTGCCAGCAGTACTGAGTACACTGAAGCTTTCTTT,NA,12,NA,TRBV6-5,TRBJ1-1
CASTPPLDSYGYTF,TGTGCCAGCACGCCTCCCCTCGACAGCTATGGCTACACCTTC,NA,14,NA,TRBV25-1,TRBJ1-2
CASSLAGPYEQYF,TGTGCCAGCAGCTTGGCAGGGCCCTACGAGCAGTACTTC,NA,13,NA,TRBV5-6,TRBJ2-7
CASSDIWTQHTDTQYF,TGCGCCAGCAGTGACATTTGGACACAACACACAGATACGCAGTATTTT,NA,16,few,TRBV10-1,TRBJ2-3
CASSEELLYGYTF,TGTGCCAGCAGTGAAGAACTCCTCTATGGCTACACCTTC,NA,13,NA,TRBV6-1,TRBJ1-2
CASIPYYGNPTDTQYF,TGTGCCAGCATCCCATATTACGGGAATCCCACAGATACGCAGTATTTT,NA,16,NA,TRBV5-4,TRBJ2-3
CASREDSNRGNTIYF,TGTGCCAGCAGAGAAGACAGCAACAGGGGAAACACCATATATTTT,NA,15,NA,TRBV6-1,TRBJ1-3
CASSQTGATYNEQFF,TGTGCCAGCAGCCAGACAGGGGCCACCTACAATGAGCAGTTCTTC,TRBD1,15,once,TRBV14,TRBJ2-1
CASTSSGNTIYF,TGTGCCAGCACATCCTCTGGAAACACCATATATTTT,NA,12,NA,TRBV25-1,TRBJ1-3
CASSGAYTGELFF,TGCGCCAGCAGTGGGGCCTACACCGGGGAGCTGTTTTTT,NA,13,NA,TRBV10-2,TRBJ2-2
CASSRDIYGYTF,TGTGCCAGCAGTCGGGACATCTATGGCTACACCTTC,NA,12,NA,TRBV6-1,TRBJ1-2
CASSSDRQGQYF,TGTGCCAGCAGTTCCGACCGGCAGGGGCAGTATTTT,NA,12,NA,TRBV27,TRBJ2-3
CASSPVLGQGFSYGYTF,TGTGCCAGCAGCCCCGTCCTGGGACAGGGGTTTAGCTATGGCTACACCTTC,TRBD1,17,NA,TRBV7-9,TRBJ1-2
CASSRAGTETINYGYTF,TGTGCCAGCAGCCGGGCCGGGACAGAGACAATAAACTATGGCTACACCTTC,TRBD1,17,NA,TRBV13,TRBJ1-2
CATSRDMRGSQNIQYF,TGTGCCACCAGCAGAGATATGAGAGGGAGCCAAAACATTCAGTACTTC,NA,16,NA,TRBV15,TRBJ2-4
CASSLETTGSGNTIYF,TGCGCCAGCAGCTTGGAGACGACAGGCTCTGGAAACACCATATATTTT,NA,16,NA,TRBV5-1,TRBJ1-3
CAWRSDRSYEQYF,TGTGCCTGGAGGAGCGACCGGTCGTACGAGCAGTACTTC,NA,13,NA,TRBV30,TRBJ2-7
CASVSRYTEKLFF,TGTGCCAGCGTATCGAGGTATACTGAAAAACTGTTTTTT,NA,13,NA,TRBV2,TRBJ1-4
CASSASGVAEAFF,TGTGCCAGCAGCGCCAGCGGGGTCGCTGAAGCTTTCTTT,NA,13,few,TRBV7-9,TRBJ1-1